The subject of this entry is one T cell receptor (beta chain). Sequencing was performed with immunoSEQ multiplex PCR; in TCRdb, only in-frame clones are kept and a portion is missing. Among about 230,000 clones listed, 81% were seen once. The CDR3 covers 14 residues. V lost 3 bases and J lost 7; bases outside the gene matches: 9. Per the germline V gene, CDR1 is GTSNPN and CDR2 is SVGIG (reference sequence). The data originate from a study of blood T cell repertoires in COVID-19. The sequence was collected from a woman older than 75 with COVID-19, enrolled during active disease. The V and J genes are TRBV30 and TRBJ1-5; TRBD1 matches 7 bases. The sequenced sample consisted of peripheral blood. DNA of the CDR3: TGTGCCTGGAGCCGACAGGGAATGGGACAGCCCCAGCATTTT. It translates to CAWSRQGMGQPQHF.